Following are 15 T cell receptor beta chains from one sample sequenced in a study of blood T cell repertoires in COVID-19. Clones were sequenced by immunoSEQ multiplex PCR, and TCRdb holds only the in-frame ones, with some missing. Found here are approximately 310,000 clones, approximately 81% of them singletons; the top ten hold 1.5% to 2%. Sequencing input: PBMCs or T cells enriched from blood (not recorded which). The receptors were gathered from a woman between 25 and 40 years old who had been exposed to COVID-19.

The chain employs TRBV29-1 and TRBJ2-6, with D unresolved. Trimming stripped 4 bases from V and 3 bases from J, with 7 bases between. This CDR3 has 13 residues. Looked up from germline, CDR1 is SQVTM and CDR2 is ANQGSEA. The CDR3 region has the DNA TGCAGCGTTGGACATGGTGGGGCCAACGTCCTGACTTTC. Its translation is CSVGHGGANVLTF.

The rearrangement uses TRBV10-3 and TRBJ1-5, with 10 bases identical to TRBD1. V trimming: 10 bases; J trimming: 6 bases; junction bases outside the gene matches: 9. This CDR3 is 14 amino acids long. Germline lookup yields CDR1 ENHRY and CDR2 SYGVKD. The CDR3 region is CATLGQGGSQPQHF. CDR3 coding DNA: TGTGCCACACTCGGACAGGGGGGGTCTCAGCCCCAGCATTTT.

J is TRBJ2-5 and V is TRBV2; a weak D match, TRBD2 (5 bases). This CDR3 has 16 amino acids. CDR1 and CDR2 (germline): SNHLY, FYNNEI. V lost 1 base, J lost 3 bases, and 15 bases lay in between. The CDR3 nucleotides read TGTGCCAGCAGTGAAGGGGCCTTGAGGGCCAAAGAGACCCAGTACTTC. Translated, it gives CASSEGALRAKETQYF.

The chain links TRBV28 to TRBJ1-4; TRBD1 matches 8 bases. Germline lookup yields CDR1 MDHEN and CDR2 SYDVKM. This CDR3 is built from 16 residues. The V and J ends lost 6 bases and 8 bases, in that order; junction bases with no gene match: 14. The CDR3 reads CASSPGGQGAREKLFF. CDR3 bases: TGTGCCAGCAGCCCTGGGGGGCAGGGGGCTCGGGAAAAACTGTTTTTT.

The rearrangement links TRBV4-1 to TRBJ2-7; 8 bases agree with TRBD2. The germline V gene encodes CDR1 MGHRA and CDR2 YSYEKL. The CDR3 length is 15 residues. V trimming: 2 bases; J trimming: 2 bases; junction bases outside the gene matches: 5. In nucleotides, the CDR3 is TGCGCCAGCAGCCAAATACGAGCGGGAGCCTACGAGCAGTACTTC. It encodes CASSQIRAGAYEQYF.

The chain joins TRBV5-4 to TRBJ2-5; TRBD1 might be the D (6 bases). The length of the CDR3 is 14 residues. V gave up 4 bases and J gave up 3 bases, with 13 bases separating them. Germline V lookup: CDR1 SGHNT, CDR2 YYREEE (reference sequence). CDR3 amino acids: CASSVTGQKETQYF. The CDR3 coding sequence is TGTGCCAGCAGCGTTACTGGACAGAAAGAGACCCAGTACTTC.

J is TRBJ2-1 and V is TRBV11-2; 7 bases are a match to TRBD1. The CDR3 runs 17 residues. V lost 5 bases, J lost 7 bases, and 17 bases stayed unmatched. Germline V gives CDR1 SGHAT, CDR2 FQNNGV. CDR3 region: CASSPRVWDSPKNEQFF. The CDR3 coding sequence is TGTGCCAGCAGCCCTAGGGTCTGGGACAGTCCGAAGAATGAGCAGTTCTTC.

V gene TRBV28 combines with J gene TRBJ1-6; 9 nucleotides agree with TRBD1. J lost 9 bases, V lost 6 bases, and 9 bases had no gene match. Looked up from germline, CDR1 is MDHEN and CDR2 is SYDVKM. The CDR3 is 15 residues long. Here the CDR3 reads CASSSPGDRASPLHF. The CDR3 DNA follows: TGTGCCAGCAGCTCCCCAGGGGACAGGGCTTCACCCCTCCACTTT.

The rearrangement uses TRBV7-3 and TRBJ2-6, with 14 bases fitting TRBD2. The CDR3 loop spans 18 amino acids. Germline V CDR1 and CDR2: SGHTA, FQGTGA. V was pared by 4 bases and J by 3 bases, with 5 bases of the junction left unmatched. CDR3 residues: CASSSTTSGRGGANVLTF. The CDR3 coding sequence is TGTGCCAGCAGCTCAACGACTAGCGGGAGGGGTGGGGCCAACGTCCTGACTTTC.

This chain uses TRBV5-1 with TRBJ1-1; unclear D gene. CDR3 size: 15 residues. The ends were cut back, 7 bases at V and 0 bases at J, with 16 bases in the middle. Germline V CDR1 and CDR2: SGHRS, YFSETQ. The CDR3 is CASYGGGIMNTEAFF. For the CDR3, the DNA is TGCGCCAGCTACGGCGGAGGGATAATGAACACTGAAGCTTTCTTT.

The chain recombines TRBV6-4 with TRBJ2-4; 12 bases line up with TRBD2. There are 17 residues in the CDR3. Trimming took 3 bases from V and 6 from J; bases not matched to a gene: 9. Germline V CDR1 and CDR2: MRHNA, SNTAGT. DNA for the CDR3: TGTGCCAGCAGTGAGACTAGCGGGGGTCTAGGGAGAAACATTCAGTACTTC. Its translation: CASSETSGGLGRNIQYF.

V is TRBV28 and J is TRBJ1-6; TRBD1 might be the D (6 bases). Trimming shortened V by 2 bases and J by 11 bases, and 13 bases separated the two germline ends. Germline assignment: CDR1 MDHEN and CDR2 SYDVKM. The CDR3 runs to 14 residues. The CDR3 nucleotides read TGTGCCAGCAGTTTACCTAATTCAGGGGCACCCCTCCACTTT. Residues: CASSLPNSGAPLHF.

The chain employs TRBV5-1 and TRBJ2-6; 9 positions agree with TRBD1. Losses at the gene ends were 4 bases for V and 2 bases for J; bases not matched to a gene: 4. The V gene's germline CDR1 is SGHRS and CDR2 YFSETQ. The CDR3 covers 16 residues. The CDR3 reads CASSPRTGAGANVLTF. The DNA for the CDR3 is TGCGCCAGCAGCCCACGGACAGGGGCTGGGGCCAACGTCCTGACTTTC. Full variable domain (outside the CDR3, taken from reference TRBV5-1 and TRBJ2-6): KAGVTQTPRYLIKTRGQQVTLSCSPISGHRSVSWYQQTPGQGLQFLFEYFSETQRNKGNFPGRFSGRQFSNSRSEMNVSTLELGDSALYLCASSPRTGAGANVLTFGAGSRLTVL.

The gene calls are TRBV15 and TRBJ2-1; 12 positions agree with TRBD2. CDR3 length: 14 residues. Unmatched junction bases numbered 4, after V lost 5 bases and J lost 8 bases. The germline V gene encodes CDR1 LNHNV and CDR2 YYDKDF (reference sequence). This CDR3 is CATSLLAGGDEQFF. The CDR3 nucleotides are TGTGCCACCAGCTTACTAGCGGGGGGAGATGAGCAGTTCTTC.

This clone has a single count. The gene calls are TRBV11-2 and TRBJ2-7; TRBD1 is a possible D gene (5 bases). Trimming left V 6 bases short and J 0 bases short, with 15 bases between. Germline assignment: CDR1 SGHAT and CDR2 FQNNGV. The CDR3 is 15 amino acids. The CDR3 is CASSQMTVLSYEQYF. DNA for the CDR3: TGTGCCAGCAGTCAGATGACAGTCCTCTCCTACGAGCAGTACTTC.